What follows describes a single TCR beta chain. Its antigen remains unidentified. The CDR3 covers 14 residues. Looked up from germline, CDR1 is SGHAT and CDR2 is FQNNGV. V lost 0 bases, J lost 13 bases, and 18 bases lay in between. In making TCR beta libraries, quantitative 5'-RACE with molecular barcodes was used. TCRdb processed the 5' RACE reads anew with MiXCR; each CDR3 protein has one entry. The table records roughly 470,000 distinct CDR3 sequences, approximately 26% of them present only once. The data derive from a study of CD8 T cells in ankylosing spondylitis. Findings and limits, study-wide: Peripheral blood held disease-linked clones only at relatively low frequency, and these were CD8+. Previously reported in reactive arthritis synovial fluid and blood were some of the motif variants. Clones tied to disease were said to be significantly enriched in matched ankylosing spondylitis synovial fluid. For ankylosing spondylitis blood, a TCR beta motif of under 10 highly homologous variants appeared characteristic.

The V and J genes are TRBV11-2 and TRBJ2-5; D is ambiguous. Input material: blood, either unsorted or a sorted T cell fraction (not recorded which). The source is a male donor with ankylosing spondylitis. The CDR3 sequence: CASSLDQNGLLRYF. In DNA, the CDR3 is TGTGCCAGCAGCTTAGATCAGAACGGCTTGCTCCGGTACTTC.